A single sample gave rise to the 8 T cell receptor beta chains below, sequenced in a study of shared clonotypes between healthy human individuals. Naive CD8 cells, CD45RO-negative and positively selected for CCR7, excluded terminally differentiated effector memory CD45RA+ cells. Sequenced by immunoSEQ multiplex PCR; TCRdb stores in-frame clones only, minus some. The top ten clones hold around 1.1% of a sample with roughly 2 million clones, less than 95% of them seen once. Sequencing was done on a sample of naive CD8+ T cells sorted from blood. The receptors stem from a man in his late teens or twenties in good health.

The chain is built from TRBV7-2 and TRBJ2-1; a weak D match, TRBD2 (5 bases). CDR1 SGHTA and CDR2 FQGNSA come from the germline V gene. This CDR3 contains 13 residues. V lost 7 bases, J lost 8 bases, and 15 bases lay in between. The CDR3 here is CASKDVGRDEQFF. The CDR3 DNA reads as TGTGCCAGCAAGGATGTTGGGAGAGATGAGCAGTTCTTC. Full variable domain (missing parts from reference TRBV7-2 and TRBJ2-1): GAGVSQSPSNKVTEKGKDVELRCDPISGHTALYWYRQSLGQGLEFLIYFQGNSAPDKSGLPSDRFSAERTGGSVSTLTIQRTQQEDSAVYLCASKDVGRDEQFFGPGTRLTVL.

The chain combines TRBV4-1 with TRBJ1-2; unclear D gene. Trimming removed 2 bases at V and 6 bases at J, with 16 bases between. This CDR3 has 15 amino acids. The germline gives CDR1 MGHRA, CDR2 YSYEKL. CDR3 sequence reads: CASSQPSQVIDGYTF. The CDR3 region has the DNA TGCGCCAGCAGCCAACCCTCTCAGGTAATAGATGGCTACACCTTC.

This chain links TRBV4-2 with TRBJ1-2; no reliable D call. The germline V gene encodes CDR1 LGHNA and CDR2 YNFKEQ. The CDR3 loop spans 17 amino acids. Between the trimmed V and J ends, which lost 0 bases and 4 bases, there was a span of 18 bases. In DNA form, the CDR3 reads TGTGCCAGCAGCCAAGATCCGGGAGGAGGGTCCCCCTATGGCTACACCTTC. Residues: CASSQDPGGGSPYGYTF.

The chain links TRBV27 to TRBJ2-1; D gene uncertain. Trimming took 2 bases from V and 8 from J, leaving 16 bases between them. Germline CDR1 is MNHEY and CDR2 is SMNVEV (reference sequence). The CDR3 loop spans 15 amino acids. The CDR3 nucleotides are TGTGCCAGCAGTTTAATGAAAGGTAGGATCGATGAGCAGTTCTTC. It yields the protein CASSLMKGRIDEQFF.

This chain connects TRBV5-6 to TRBJ2-5; the match to TRBD1 covers 9 bases. Germline V lookup: CDR1 SGHDT, CDR2 YYEEEE. This CDR3 contains 14 residues. Trimming removed 0 bases from V and 5 bases from J; junction bases left unmatched: 2. Here the CDR3 reads CASSLGGQGETQYF. In nucleotides, the CDR3 is TGTGCCAGCAGCTTGGGGGGACAGGGTGAGACCCAGTACTTC. The full variable domain, its missing parts supplied by reference TRBV5-6 and TRBJ2-5, is DAGVTQSPTHLIKTRGQQVTLRCSPKSGHDTVSWYQQALGQGPQFIFQYYEEEERQRGNFPDRFSGHQFPNYSSELNVNALLLGDSALYLCASSLGGQGETQYFGPGTRLLVL.

This clone was observed once. The CDR3 bases are TGTGCCAGCAGTTACGGGGACAGCACAGATACGCAGTATTTT. Translated, it gives CASSYGDSTDTQYF. This rearrangement joins TRBV6-5 to TRBJ2-3, with D perhaps given as TRBD1 or TRBD2 (5 bases each). Trimming took off 2 bases at V and 0 bases at J, with 6 bases between the two ends. The CDR3 length is 14 residues. In germline, CDR1 is MNHEY, CDR2 SVGAGI.

The gene calls are TRBV28 and TRBJ2-7; 7 bases map to TRBD1. This CDR3 has 14 residues. J lost 2 bases, V lost 4 bases, and 5 bases had no gene match. Germline V lookup: CDR1 MDHEN, CDR2 SYDVKM. The CDR3 sequence is CASSSTGEAYEQYF. As DNA, the CDR3 is TGTGCCAGCAGTTCCACAGGGGAAGCCTACGAGCAGTACTTC.

As regards this clone: Distinct nucleotide sequences in the sample also encode this CDR3. The rearrangement joins TRBV5-4 to TRBJ1-3; TRBD1 might be the D (6 bases). The germline V gene encodes CDR1 SGHNT and CDR2 YYREEE (reference sequence). V gave up 2 bases and J gave up 3 bases, with 6 bases separating them. The CDR3 is made up of 13 amino acids. CDR3 loop: CASSFRGGNTIYF. The CDR3, as DNA: TGTGCCAGCAGCTTCAGGGGTGGAAACACCATATATTTT.